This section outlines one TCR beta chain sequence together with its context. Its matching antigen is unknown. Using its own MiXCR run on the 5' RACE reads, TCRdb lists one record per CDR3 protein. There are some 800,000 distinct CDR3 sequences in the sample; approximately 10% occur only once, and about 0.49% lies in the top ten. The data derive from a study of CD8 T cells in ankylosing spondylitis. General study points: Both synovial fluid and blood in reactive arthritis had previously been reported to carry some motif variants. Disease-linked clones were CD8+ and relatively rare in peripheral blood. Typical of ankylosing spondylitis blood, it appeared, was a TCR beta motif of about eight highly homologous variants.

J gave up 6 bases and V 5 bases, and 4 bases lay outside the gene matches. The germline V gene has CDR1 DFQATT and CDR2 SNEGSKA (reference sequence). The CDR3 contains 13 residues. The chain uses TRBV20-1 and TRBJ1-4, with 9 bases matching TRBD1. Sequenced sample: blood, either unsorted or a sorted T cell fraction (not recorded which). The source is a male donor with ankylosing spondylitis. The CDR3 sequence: CSAGRDRDEKLFF. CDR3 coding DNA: TGCAGTGCTGGCCGGGACAGGGATGAAAAACTGTTTTTT.